This entry lists 28 T cell receptor beta chains sequenced from one sample in a study of tumor-infiltrating lymphocytes in localized non-small cell lung cancer (dated by TCRdb to 2020 to 2023). Library creation used the immunoSEQ multiplex PCR assay. Entries here come from immuneACCESS through TCRdb and include only in-frame sequences with V and J called. Some clones fail to appear in such tables; in the studies checked, an unresolved V gene covers under half of the shortfall, and the cause of the remainder is unknown. The table for this sample lists about 24,000 clones; about three fifths of them were counted only once. The ten largest make up around 5% of the sample. The sample comprised lung tumor tissue. The source is a human donor with non-small cell lung cancer.

This chain uses TRBV18 with TRBJ1-1; D remains ambiguous. The ends were cut back, 0 bases at V and 1 base at J, with 6 bases in the middle. Germline loops: CDR1 KGHSH, CDR2 LQKENI. This CDR3 is 14 amino acids long. CDR3 sequence: CASSPPLGNTEAFF. The CDR3 bases are TGTGCCAGCTCACCACCTCTAGGGAACACTGAAGCTTTCTTT.

This chain connects TRBV9 to TRBJ1-1; D is perhaps TRBD1 (5 bases). The germline gives CDR1 SGDLS, CDR2 YYNGEE. This CDR3 contains 16 residues. The ends were cut back, 2 bases at V and 4 bases at J, with 18 bases in the middle. The CDR3 protein is CASSVGTPQPGTEAFF. The CDR3 nucleotides read TGTGCCAGCAGCGTCGGGACTCCTCAACCGGGCACTGAAGCTTTCTTT.

This rearrangement joins TRBV5-6 to TRBJ1-1; unclear D gene. V was cut by 3 bases and J by 5 bases, with 8 bases left in between. CDR3 length equals 12 residues. The germline CDR1 and CDR2 sequences are SGHDT and YYEEEE. The CDR3 loop reads CASSSQWTEAFF. The CDR3 nucleotides are TGTGCCAGCAGCTCCCAGTGGACTGAAGCTTTCTTT.

In this sample, this clone turned up a few times. The rearrangement links TRBV18 to TRBJ1-1; D is possibly TRBD1 (5 bases). This CDR3 has 13 residues. V dropped 4 bases and J dropped 0 bases, with 6 bases sitting between them. The germline gives CDR1 KGHSH, CDR2 LQKENI. CDR3: CASSQGLNTEAFF. The CDR3 coding sequence is TGTGCCAGCTCACAGGGGCTGAACACTGAAGCTTTCTTT. The whole variable domain, filled in from reference TRBV18 and TRBJ1-1, reads NAGVMQNPRHLVRRRGQEARLRCSPMKGHSHVYWYRQLPEEGLKFMVYLQKENIIDESGMPKERFSAEFPKEGPSILRIQQVVRGDSAAYFCASSQGLNTEAFFGQGTRLTVV.

The chain is built from TRBV4-1 and TRBJ2-3; TRBD2 aligns across 8 bases. The CDR3 consists of 15 residues. The V segment lost 3 bases and the J segment 14 bases; nucleotides outside the gene matches: 16. Looked up from germline, CDR1 is MGHRA and CDR2 is YSYEKL. CDR3 bases: TGCGCCAGCAGCCACGGGGGGGGACCCTCAGTATCCCTGTATTTT. It translates to CASSHGGGPSVSLYF.

The chain uses TRBV15 and TRBJ2-3; D might be TRBD2 (5 bases). The CDR3 consists of 16 residues. The germline gives CDR1 LNHNV, CDR2 YYDKDF (reference sequence). Trimming removed 5 bases from V and 1 base from J, with 16 bases in between. CDR3 protein: CATSYGVTEGTDTQYF. CDR3 coding DNA: TGTGCCACCAGCTACGGGGTTACAGAGGGCACAGATACGCAGTATTTT.

This clone has only a few counts. This chain's CDR3 is CASSGDYTKPQHF. CDR3 bases: TGTGCCAGCAGTGGGGACTACACGAAGCCCCAGCATTTT. V is TRBV2 and J is TRBJ1-5, with D possibly matching TRBD1 (5 bases). The V end lost 4 bases, the J end lost 8 bases, and 12 bases lay between the germline ends. Germline-derived CDR1 and CDR2 are SNHLY and FYNNEI. The CDR3 consists of 13 residues.

The CDR3 bases are TGTGCCATCTCCTCGGGAGGAGGGAAGGAAAAACTGTTTTTT. It codes for CAISSGGGKEKLFF. The chain has TRBV6-1 and TRBJ1-4; D remains unclear. The germline V and J ends were trimmed by 10 bases and 8 bases, with 20 bases remaining between them. CDR1 MNHNS and CDR2 SASEGT come from the germline V gene. There are 14 residues in the CDR3.

The chain carries TRBV5-1 and TRBJ1-3; no clear D. The CDR3 consists of 14 residues. The germline gives CDR1 SGHRS, CDR2 YFSETQ. V was trimmed by 5 bases and J by 1 base, leaving 10 bases between them. CDR3 sequence (DNA): TGCGCCAGCAGTATTGGGTGGTCTGGAAACACCATATATTTT. Protein sequence: CASSIGWSGNTIYF.

The chain carries TRBV18 and TRBJ2-7; the D call may be TRBD1 or TRBD2 (5 bases each). CDR3 size: 14 residues. Trimming removed 6 bases at V and 0 bases at J, with 12 bases between. Germline CDR1 is KGHSH and CDR2 is LQKENI. The CDR3, as DNA: TGTGCCAGCTCCCGGGACCGCCACTCCTACGAGCAGTACTTC. Translating it yields CASSRDRHSYEQYF.

This clone has just a few counts. CDR3 DNA sequence: TGTGCCATCAGTGAGTTTGATCAGCCCCAGCATTTT. Its protein product is CAISEFDQPQHF. This chain uses TRBV10-3 with TRBJ1-5; D is undetermined. Looked up from germline, CDR1 is ENHRY and CDR2 is SYGVKD. Trimming took off 1 base at V and 5 bases at J, with 3 bases between the two ends. CDR3 size: 12 residues.

CDR3 nucleotides: TGTGCCAGCAGCTTAGAAGGAATCCAGTACTTC. As protein: CASSLEGIQYF. The chain is built from TRBV7-2 and TRBJ2-7; no definite D call. The CDR3 is 11 amino acids. Germline loops: CDR1 SGHTA, CDR2 FQGNSA. Trimming took 1 base from V and 10 from J, leaving 8 bases between them.

The chain uses TRBV11-2 and TRBJ1-2; 8 bases fit TRBD1. Germline CDR1 SGHAT, CDR2 FQNNGV. The length of the CDR3 is 12 residues. V shed 9 bases, J shed 4 bases, and the junction held 4 bases outside the gene matches. DNA for the CDR3: TGTGCCAGTACCACAGGGGGCTATGGCTACACCTTC. Encoded protein: CASTTGGYGYTF.

The chain has TRBV28 and TRBJ2-4; TRBD2 matches at 7 bases. In germline, CDR1 is MDHEN, CDR2 SYDVKM. CDR3 size: 11 residues. V was clipped by 4 bases and J by 10 bases; unmatched bases: 1. The CDR3 spells CASSSGGIQYF. For the CDR3, the DNA is TGTGCCAGCAGTTCCGGGGGGATTCAGTACTTC.

The chain couples TRBV6-1 to TRBJ2-2; D may be TRBD1 (6 bases). CDR1 and CDR2 from the germline V gene are MNHNS and SASEGT. The CDR3 sequence is 14 residues long. The germline V and J ends were trimmed by 6 bases and 4 bases, with 12 bases remaining between them. As DNA, the CDR3 is TGTGCCAGCAGCCCACAGGGTTTCACCGGGGAGCTGTTTTTT. Protein: CASSPQGFTGELFF.

The rearrangement uses TRBV5-1 and TRBJ1-2; the D gene is possibly TRBD1 (5 bases). V shed 5 bases and J shed 3 bases, with 14 bases lying between them. The germline CDR1 and CDR2 sequences are SGHRS and YFSETQ. The CDR3 totals 14 residues. This chain's CDR3 is CASSLGGVDYGYTF. CDR3 sequence (DNA): TGCGCCAGCAGTCTGGGGGGAGTCGACTATGGCTACACCTTC.

The chain uses TRBV14 and TRBJ2-1; a possible D gene is TRBD2 (5 bases). V dropped 3 bases and J dropped 5 bases, with 11 bases sitting between them. Germline CDR1 is SGHDN and CDR2 is FVKESK. The CDR3 loop spans 14 amino acids. The DNA for the CDR3 is TGTGCCAGCAGCCAGTACACTAGAAACAATGAGCAGTTCTTC. Encoded protein: CASSQYTRNNEQFF.

This clone was seen only a few times. CDR3 bases: TGTGCCATCACCAATACAGGGGTTGATGGTGGCTACACCTTC. Its protein product is CAITNTGVDGGYTF. The chain employs TRBV10-3 and TRBJ1-2; 7 bases map to TRBD1. The CDR3 spans 14 residues. Germline V gene data show CDR1 as ENHRY and CDR2 as SYGVKD. J was trimmed by 7 bases and V by 7 bases; bases with no gene match: 12.

The chain recombines TRBV11-2 with TRBJ2-1; possibly TRBD1 or TRBD2 for D (5 bases each). Germline V CDR1 and CDR2: SGHAT, FQNNGV. V was shortened by 3 bases and J by 4 bases, with 7 bases between the two germline ends. This CDR3 is 13 amino acids long. CDR3 loop: CASSLGEYNEQFF. The CDR3 DNA reads TGTGCCAGCAGCTTGGGGGAATACAATGAGCAGTTCTTC.

The chain links TRBV7-3 to TRBJ2-1, with D perhaps TRBD2 (6 bases). The CDR3 extends over 15 amino acids. In germline, CDR1 is SGHTA, CDR2 FQGTGA. The V end lost 3 bases, the J end lost 0 bases, and 9 bases lay between the germline ends. The CDR3 loop is CASSLDYSSYNEQFF. The CDR3 nucleotides read TGTGCCAGCAGCTTGGACTATAGCTCCTACAATGAGCAGTTCTTC.

The chain recombines TRBV5-1 with TRBJ1-2, with TRBD1 matching 8 bases. CDR1 is SGHRS and CDR2 is YFSETQ in the germline V gene. V was pared by 0 bases and J by 6 bases, with 4 bases of the junction left unmatched. The CDR3 extends over 14 amino acids. This chain's CDR3 is CASSLAYRGDGYTF. The CDR3 bases are TGCGCCAGCAGCTTGGCTTACAGGGGGGATGGCTACACCTTC. Combining the CDR3 with reference TRBV5-1 and TRBJ1-2 gives the whole variable domain KAGVTQTPRYLIKTRGQQVTLSCSPISGHRSVSWYQQTPGQGLQFLFEYFSETQRNKGNFPGRFSGRQFSNSRSEMNVSTLELGDSALYLCASSLAYRGDGYTFGSGTRLTVV.

V gene TRBV18 combines with J gene TRBJ2-7; possibly TRBD1 for D (5 bases). The germline V gene encodes CDR1 KGHSH and CDR2 LQKENI. V was pared by 2 bases and J by 7 bases, with 18 bases between. The CDR3 extends over 15 amino acids. Here the CDR3 reads CASSPNWGMGWEQYF. Here the CDR3 DNA reads TGTGCCAGCTCACCAAATTGGGGCATGGGCTGGGAGCAGTACTTC.

The chain couples TRBV10-3 to TRBJ2-7; D gene uncertain. The CDR3 contains 10 residues. The V gene's germline CDR1 is ENHRY and CDR2 SYGVKD. The V end was cut by 6 bases, the J end by 12 bases, with 12 bases between. The chain's CDR3 is CAISLPGGYF. The DNA for the CDR3 is TGTGCCATCAGCCTCCCAGGCGGGTACTTC.

The chain uses TRBV2 and TRBJ1-4; 8 nucleotides match TRBD1. CDR1 is SNHLY, CDR2 FYNNEI, per germline. The length of the CDR3 is 14 residues. V dropped 6 bases and J dropped 6; count of bases not matched to a gene: 6. CDR3 DNA: TGTGCCAGCAGGGACAGGGTTGGGGATGAAAAACTGTTTTTT. This gives the protein CASRDRVGDEKLFF.

This sequence joins TRBV5-4 and TRBJ2-5; D may be TRBD2 (6 bases). V lost 3 bases and J lost 4, with 10 bases in between. The germline V gene has CDR1 SGHNT and CDR2 YYREEE (reference sequence). The CDR3 runs to 13 residues. In DNA, the CDR3 is TGTGCCAGCAGCTCCCAGGGAGGAGAGACCCAGTACTTC. This codes for CASSSQGGETQYF.

This chain connects TRBV6-1 to TRBJ1-5; 9 positions match TRBD1. Germline trimming cut 4 bases from V and 2 bases from J; bases unmatched to any gene: 0. The CDR3 has 14 amino acids. From germline, CDR1 is MNHNS and CDR2 SASEGT. The CDR3 coding sequence is TGTGCCAGCAGTGGGACAGGGGGCAATCAGCCCCAGCATTTT. It translates to CASSGTGGNQPQHF.

V usage is TRBV2 and J usage is TRBJ2-5; 10 bases fit TRBD2. The germline CDR1 and CDR2 sequences are SNHLY and FYNNEI. The ends lost 5 bases at V and 4 bases at J; junction bases unmatched: 7. This CDR3 region has 15 residues. The CDR3 DNA sequence: TGTGCCAGCAGTAATCTAGCGGGAGAGTCAGAGACCCAGTACTTC. This sequence encodes CASSNLAGESETQYF.

The rearrangement uses TRBV27 and TRBJ2-5; D ambiguous. Germline V gene data show CDR1 as MNHEY and CDR2 as SMNVEV (reference sequence). With 3 bases removed from V and 5 bases from J, the gap between germline ends came to 10 bases. The CDR3 totals 13 residues. CDR3 nucleotide sequence: TGTGCCAGCAGTTTGGGCCAATTGGAGACCCAGTACTTC. Translation: CASSLGQLETQYF.